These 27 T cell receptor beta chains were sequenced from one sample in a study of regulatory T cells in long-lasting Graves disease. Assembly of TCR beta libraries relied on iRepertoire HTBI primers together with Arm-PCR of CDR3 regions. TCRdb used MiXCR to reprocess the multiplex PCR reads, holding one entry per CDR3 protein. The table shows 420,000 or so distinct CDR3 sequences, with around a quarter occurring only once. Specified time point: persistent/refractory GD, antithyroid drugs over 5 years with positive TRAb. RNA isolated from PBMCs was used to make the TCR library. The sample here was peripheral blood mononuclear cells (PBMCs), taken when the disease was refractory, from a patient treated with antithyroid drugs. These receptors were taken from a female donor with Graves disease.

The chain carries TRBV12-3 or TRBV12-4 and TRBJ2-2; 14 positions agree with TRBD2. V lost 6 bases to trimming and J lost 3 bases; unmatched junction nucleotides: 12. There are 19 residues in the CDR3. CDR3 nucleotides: TGTGCCAGCAGAGGTTCGGGACTAGCGGGAGTATTGGACACCGGGGAGCTGTTTTTT. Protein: CASRGSGLAGVLDTGELFF.

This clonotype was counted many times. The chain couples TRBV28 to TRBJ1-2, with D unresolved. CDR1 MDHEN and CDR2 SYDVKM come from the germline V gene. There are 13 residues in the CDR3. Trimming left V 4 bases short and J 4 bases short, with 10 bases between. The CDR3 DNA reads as TGTGCCAGCAGTTCCCTAGCAAGCTATGGCTACACCTTC. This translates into CASSSLASYGYTF.

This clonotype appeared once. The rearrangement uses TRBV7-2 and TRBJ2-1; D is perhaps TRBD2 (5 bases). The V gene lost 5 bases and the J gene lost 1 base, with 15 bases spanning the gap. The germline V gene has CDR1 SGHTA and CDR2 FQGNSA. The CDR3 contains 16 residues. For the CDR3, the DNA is TGTGCCAGCAGCCAGCGAGGAGGCGGGTCCTACAATGAGCAGTTCTTC. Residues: CASSQRGGGSYNEQFF.

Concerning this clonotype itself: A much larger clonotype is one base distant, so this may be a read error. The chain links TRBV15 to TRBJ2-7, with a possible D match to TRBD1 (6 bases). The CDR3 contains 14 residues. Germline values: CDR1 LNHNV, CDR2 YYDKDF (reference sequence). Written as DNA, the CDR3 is TGTGCCGCCAGCAGAGGACAGAAACCCTACGAGCAGTACTTC. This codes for CAASRGQKPYEQYF.

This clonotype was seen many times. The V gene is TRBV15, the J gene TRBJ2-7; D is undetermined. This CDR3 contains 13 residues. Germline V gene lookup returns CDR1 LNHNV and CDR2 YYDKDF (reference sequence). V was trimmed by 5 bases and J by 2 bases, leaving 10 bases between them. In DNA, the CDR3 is TGTGCCACCAGCGCGTGGGCCGCCTACGAGCAGTACTTC. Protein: CATSAWAAYEQYF.

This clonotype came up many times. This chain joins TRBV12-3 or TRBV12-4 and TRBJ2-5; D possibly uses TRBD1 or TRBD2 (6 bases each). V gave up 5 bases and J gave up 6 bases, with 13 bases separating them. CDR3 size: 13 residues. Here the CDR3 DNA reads TGTGCCAGCAGTCCGCGGGACACGAAGACCCAGTACTTC. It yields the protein CASSPRDTKTQYF.

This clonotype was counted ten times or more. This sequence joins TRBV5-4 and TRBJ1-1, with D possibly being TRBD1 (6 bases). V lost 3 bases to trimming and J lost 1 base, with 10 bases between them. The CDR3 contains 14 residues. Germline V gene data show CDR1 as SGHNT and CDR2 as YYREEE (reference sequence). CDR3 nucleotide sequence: TGTGCCAGCAGCTGGGACACGGGGAACACTGAAGCTTTCTTT. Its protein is CASSWDTGNTEAFF.

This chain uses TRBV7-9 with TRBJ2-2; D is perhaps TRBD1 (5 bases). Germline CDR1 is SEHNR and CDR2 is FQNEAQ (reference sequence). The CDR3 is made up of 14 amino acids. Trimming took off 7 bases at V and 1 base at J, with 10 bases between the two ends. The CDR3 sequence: CASTPRGNTGELFF. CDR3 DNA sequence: TGTGCCAGCACCCCTAGGGGGAACACCGGGGAGCTGTTTTTT.

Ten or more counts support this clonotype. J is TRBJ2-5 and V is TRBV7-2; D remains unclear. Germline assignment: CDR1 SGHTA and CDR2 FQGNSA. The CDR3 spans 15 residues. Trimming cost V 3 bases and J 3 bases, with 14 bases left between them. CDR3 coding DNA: TGTGCCAGCAGCTTCAATTCAGGAAGGGAAGAGACCCAGTACTTC. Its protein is CASSFNSGREETQYF.

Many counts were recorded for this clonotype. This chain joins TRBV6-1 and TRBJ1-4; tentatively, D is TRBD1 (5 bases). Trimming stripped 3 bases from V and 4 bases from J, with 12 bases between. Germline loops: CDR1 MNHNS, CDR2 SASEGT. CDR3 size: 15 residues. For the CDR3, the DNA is TGTGCCAGCAGTGATAGACCAGGGCGTAATGAAAAACTGTTTTTT. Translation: CASSDRPGRNEKLFF.

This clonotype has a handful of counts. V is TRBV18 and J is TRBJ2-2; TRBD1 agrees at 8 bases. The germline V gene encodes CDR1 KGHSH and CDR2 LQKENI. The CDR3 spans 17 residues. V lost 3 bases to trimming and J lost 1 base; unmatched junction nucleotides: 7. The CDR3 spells CASSPEDRVGNTGELFF. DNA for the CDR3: TGTGCCAGCTCACCGGAGGACAGGGTCGGGAACACCGGGGAGCTGTTTTTT.

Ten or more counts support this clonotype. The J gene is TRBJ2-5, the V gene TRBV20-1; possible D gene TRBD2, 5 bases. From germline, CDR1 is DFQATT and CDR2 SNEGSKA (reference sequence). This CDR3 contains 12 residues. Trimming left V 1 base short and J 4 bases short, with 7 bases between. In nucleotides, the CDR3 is TGCAGTGCTAGAGGAGGAGGAGAGACCCAGTACTTC. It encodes CSARGGGETQYF.

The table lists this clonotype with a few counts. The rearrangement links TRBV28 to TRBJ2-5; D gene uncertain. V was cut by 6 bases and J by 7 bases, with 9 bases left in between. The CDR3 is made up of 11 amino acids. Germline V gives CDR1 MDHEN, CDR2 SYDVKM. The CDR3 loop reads CASSPSLTQYF. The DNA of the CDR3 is TGTGCCAGCAGCCCTTCATTGACCCAGTACTTC.

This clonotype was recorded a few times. CDR3 bases: TGTGCCTGGTCCCAGGGGCGTGATCAGCCCCAGCATTTT. Its protein is CAWSQGRDQPQHF. The chain is built from TRBV30 and TRBJ1-5, with a possible D match to TRBD1 (6 bases). V lost 5 bases, J lost 5 bases, and 13 bases lay in between. Germline V lookup: CDR1 GTSNPN, CDR2 SVGIG (reference sequence). This CDR3 region has 13 residues.

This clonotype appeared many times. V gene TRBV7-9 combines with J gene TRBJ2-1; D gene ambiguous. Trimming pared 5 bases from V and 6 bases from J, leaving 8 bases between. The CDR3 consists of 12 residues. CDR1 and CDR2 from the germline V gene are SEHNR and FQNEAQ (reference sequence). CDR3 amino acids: CASSPPGNEQFF. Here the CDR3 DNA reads TGTGCCAGCAGCCCCCCCGGCAATGAGCAGTTCTTC.

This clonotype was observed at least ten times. The CDR3 sequence is CASSGIRGNQVAFF. CDR3 DNA sequence: TGTGCCAGCAGCGGAATCAGGGGCAATCAAGTGGCTTTCTTT. The chain joins TRBV6-1 to TRBJ1-1, with a tentative D call TRBD1 (6 bases). CDR3 length: 14 residues. The germline CDR1 and CDR2 sequences are MNHNS and SASEGT. V was trimmed by 6 bases and J by 11 bases, leaving 22 bases between them.

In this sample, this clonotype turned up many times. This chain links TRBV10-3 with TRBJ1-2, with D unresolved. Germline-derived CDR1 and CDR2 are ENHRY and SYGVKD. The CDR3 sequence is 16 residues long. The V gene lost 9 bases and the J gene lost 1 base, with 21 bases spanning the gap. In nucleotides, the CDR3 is TGTGCCATTCAGTTCCTGCCGCAGGACCGTAACTATGGCTACACCTTC. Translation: CAIQFLPQDRNYGYTF.

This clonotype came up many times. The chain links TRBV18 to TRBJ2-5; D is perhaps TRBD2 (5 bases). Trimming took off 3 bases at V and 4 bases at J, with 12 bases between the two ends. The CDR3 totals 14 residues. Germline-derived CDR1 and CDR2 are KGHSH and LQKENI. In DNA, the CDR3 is TGTGCCAGCTCACCTACCAGACTAAGAGAGACCCAGTACTTC. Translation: CASSPTRLRETQYF.

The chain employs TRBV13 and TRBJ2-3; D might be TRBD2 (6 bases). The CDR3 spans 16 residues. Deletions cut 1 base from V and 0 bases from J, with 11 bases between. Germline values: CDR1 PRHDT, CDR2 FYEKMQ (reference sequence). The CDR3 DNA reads TGTGCCAGCAGCTTAGAGGGTAGCGGTAGCACAGATACGCAGTATTTT. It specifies CASSLEGSGSTDTQYF.

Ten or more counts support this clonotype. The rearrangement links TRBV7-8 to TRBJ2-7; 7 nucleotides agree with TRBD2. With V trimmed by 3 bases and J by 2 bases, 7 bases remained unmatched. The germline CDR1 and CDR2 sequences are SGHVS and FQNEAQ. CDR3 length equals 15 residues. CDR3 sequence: CASSFLSGQAYEQYF. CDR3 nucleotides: TGTGCCAGCAGCTTCCTTAGCGGGCAAGCCTACGAGCAGTACTTC. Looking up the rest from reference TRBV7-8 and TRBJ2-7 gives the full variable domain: GAGVSQSPRYKVAKRGQDVALRCDPISGHVSLFWYQQALGQGPEFLTYFQNEAQLDKSGLPSDRFFAERPEGSVSTLKIQRTQQEDSAVYLCASSFLSGQAYEQYFGPGTRLTVT.

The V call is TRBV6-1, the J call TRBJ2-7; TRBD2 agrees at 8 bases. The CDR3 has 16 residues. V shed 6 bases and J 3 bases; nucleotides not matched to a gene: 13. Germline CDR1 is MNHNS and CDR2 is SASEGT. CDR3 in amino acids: CASRTPNSGARYEQYF. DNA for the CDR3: TGTGCCAGCAGGACCCCTAATAGCGGGGCACGCTACGAGCAGTACTTC.

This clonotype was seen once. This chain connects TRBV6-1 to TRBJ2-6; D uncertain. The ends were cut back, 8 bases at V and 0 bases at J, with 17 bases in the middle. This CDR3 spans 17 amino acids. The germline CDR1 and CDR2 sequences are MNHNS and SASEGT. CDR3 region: CASGIAQSSSGANVLTF. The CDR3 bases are TGTGCCAGCGGTATAGCACAGAGCTCCTCTGGGGCCAACGTCCTGACTTTC.

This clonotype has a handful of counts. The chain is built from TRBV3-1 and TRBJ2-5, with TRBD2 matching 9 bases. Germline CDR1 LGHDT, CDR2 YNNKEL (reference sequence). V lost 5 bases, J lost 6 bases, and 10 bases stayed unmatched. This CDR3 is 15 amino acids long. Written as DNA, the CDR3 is TGTGCCAGCAGCGAACAACTAGCGGGCACGAAGACCCAGTACTTC. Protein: CASSEQLAGTKTQYF.

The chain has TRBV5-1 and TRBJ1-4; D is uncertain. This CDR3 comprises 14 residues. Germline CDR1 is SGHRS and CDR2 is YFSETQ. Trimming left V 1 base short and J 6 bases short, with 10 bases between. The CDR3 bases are TGCGCCAGCAGCTTGACGGGTCCAGATGAAAAACTGTTTTTT. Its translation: CASSLTGPDEKLFF. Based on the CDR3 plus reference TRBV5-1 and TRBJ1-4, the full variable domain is KAGVTQTPRYLIKTRGQQVTLSCSPISGHRSVSWYQQTPGQGLQFLFEYFSETQRNKGNFPGRFSGRQFSNSRSEMNVSTLELGDSALYLCASSLTGPDEKLFFGSGTQLSVL.

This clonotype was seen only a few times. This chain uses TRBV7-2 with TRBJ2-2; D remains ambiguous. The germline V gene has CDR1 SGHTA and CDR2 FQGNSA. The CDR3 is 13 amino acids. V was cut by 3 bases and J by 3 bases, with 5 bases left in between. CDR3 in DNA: TGTGCCAGCAGCTTCGAGGACACCGGGGAGCTGTTTTTT. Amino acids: CASSFEDTGELFF.

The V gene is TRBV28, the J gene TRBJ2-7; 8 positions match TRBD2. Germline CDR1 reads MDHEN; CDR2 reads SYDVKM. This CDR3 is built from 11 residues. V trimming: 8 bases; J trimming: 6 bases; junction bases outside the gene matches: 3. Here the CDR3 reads CASGLAREQYF. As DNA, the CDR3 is TGTGCCAGCGGACTAGCTCGCGAGCAGTACTTC.

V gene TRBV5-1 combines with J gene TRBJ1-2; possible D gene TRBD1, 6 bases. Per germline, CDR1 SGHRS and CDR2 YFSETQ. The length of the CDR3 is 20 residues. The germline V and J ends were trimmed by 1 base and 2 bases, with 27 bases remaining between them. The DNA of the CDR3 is TGCGCCAGCAGCTTGCTACGAGGCGGGGATTGGGACAACCAAAACTATGGCTACACCTTC. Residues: CASSLLRGGDWDNQNYGYTF.